The 8 T cell receptor beta chains listed next were all sequenced from one sample in a study of shared clonotypes between healthy human individuals (dated by TCRdb to 2018 to 2021). CD8 naive samples were CD45RO-negative cells positively selected for CCR7, giving a CD45RA+CCR7+ population that excluded TemRA cells. Preparation of the library involved the immunoSEQ multiplex PCR assay. TCRdb took over this immuneACCESS table, retaining in-frame rearrangements with V and J assigned. Such tables are incomplete; in checked studies, under half of the missing clones stem from an unresolved V gene, and the remainder is unexplained. The sample table shows 760,000 or so clones, and roughly 96% are seen once. Approximately 0.2% of the sample is taken by the ten largest. The sequenced sample consisted of naive CD8+ T cells sorted from blood. The cell subset or site label corresponds to: CD45RA+CCR7+. Receptors originate from a man aged 30 to 39 in good health.

The chain carries TRBV7-9 and TRBJ2-3, with unresolved D. This CDR3 region has 13 residues. The V and J ends lost 5 bases and 6 bases respectively, with 12 bases between them. The germline V gene encodes CDR1 SEHNR and CDR2 FQNEAQ (reference sequence). The CDR3 sequence is CASSPPSSDTQYF. The CDR3 DNA follows: TGTGCCAGCAGCCCCCCCTCCAGTGATACGCAGTATTTT. Full variable domain (remainder filled in from reference TRBV7-9 and TRBJ2-3): DTGVSQNPRHKITKRGQNVTFRCDPISEHNRLYWYRQTLGQGPEFLTYFQNEAQLEKSRLLSDRFSAERPKGSFSTLEIQRTEQGDSAMYLCASSPPSSDTQYFGPGTRLTVL.

J is TRBJ2-7 and V is TRBV21-1. TRBV21-1 constitutes a pseudogene. The CDR3 loop spans 20 amino acids. The chain's CDR3 is CASSKKGPGPRISDTYEQYF. The CDR3 DNA reads as TGTGCCAGCAGCAAAAAAGGCCCCGGGCCTCGGATTTCTGACACCTACGAGCAGTACTTC.

The chain uses TRBV7-2 and TRBJ2-1; D is tentatively TRBD1 or TRBD2 (5 bases each). There are 17 residues in the CDR3. CDR1 is SGHTA, CDR2 FQGNSA, per germline. Trimming left V 3 bases short and J 5 bases short, with 20 bases between. The CDR3 coding sequence is TGTGCCAGCAGCTTTTGGGGCGGAGGTACCTTACACAATGAGCAGTTCTTC. This gives the protein CASSFWGGGTLHNEQFF.

The chain employs TRBV5-1 and TRBJ2-5, with a weak D call TRBD2 (5 bases). V dropped 1 base and J dropped 2 bases, with 21 bases sitting between them. The CDR3 length is 18 residues. The germline V gene encodes CDR1 SGHRS and CDR2 YFSETQ. CDR3 in amino acids: CASSLLPQDYISQETQYF. CDR3 bases: TGCGCCAGCAGCTTGCTCCCCCAAGACTACATATCTCAAGAGACCCAGTACTTC. The entire variable domain, with the rest obtained from reference TRBV5-1 and TRBJ2-5, is as follows: KAGVTQTPRYLIKTRGQQVTLSCSPISGHRSVSWYQQTPGQGLQFLFEYFSETQRNKGNFPGRFSGRQFSNSRSEMNVSTLELGDSALYLCASSLLPQDYISQETQYFGPGTRLLVL.

CDR3: CASSLAVSGSTDTQYF. The CDR3 region has the DNA TGTGCCAGCAGCTTAGCGGTTTCAGGGAGCACAGATACGCAGTATTTT. The rearrangement joins TRBV7-6 to TRBJ2-3; the D gene is possibly TRBD1 (5 bases). The germline V gene encodes CDR1 SGHVS and CDR2 FNYEAQ. V lost 0 bases and J lost 0, with 10 bases in between. The CDR3 spans 16 residues.

V gene TRBV27 combines with J gene TRBJ1-5; possible D gene TRBD1, 5 bases. CDR3 length: 16 amino acids. The germline CDR1 and CDR2 sequences are MNHEY and SMNVEV (reference sequence). V was cut by 3 bases and J by 0 bases, with 12 bases left in between. The CDR3 region has the DNA TGTGCCAGCAGTTTGGGGCCGACGGGTAGCAATCAGCCCCAGCATTTT. It encodes CASSLGPTGSNQPQHF.

This clone was seen a single time. The DNA for the CDR3 is TGTGCCAGCAGTTTACGGGGCGGATTCCACGAGCAGTACTTC. Protein sequence: CASSLRGGFHEQYF. The chain employs TRBV28 and TRBJ2-7, with D tentatively TRBD1 or TRBD2 (5 bases each). V was pared by 2 bases and J by 5 bases, with 13 bases between. The length of the CDR3 is 14 residues. CDR1 and CDR2 (germline): MDHEN, SYDVKM. Full variable domain (rest looked up from reference TRBV28 and TRBJ2-7): DVKVTQSSRYLVKRTGEKVFLECVQDMDHENMFWYRQDPGLGLRLIYFSYDVKMKEKGDIPEGYSVSREKKERFSLILESASTNQTSMYLCASSLRGGFHEQYFGPGTRLTVT.

J is TRBJ1-1 and V is TRBV14; D is uncertain. The CDR3 is made up of 13 amino acids. The V and J ends lost 2 bases and 0 bases respectively, with 4 bases between them. Germline CDR1 reads SGHDN; CDR2 reads FVKESK. DNA for the CDR3: TGTGCCAGCAGCCAATTCATGAACACTGAAGCTTTCTTT. Its protein is CASSQFMNTEAFF. The variable domain in full, completed from reference TRBV14 and TRBJ1-1, reads EAGVTQFPSHSVIEKGQTVTLRCDPISGHDNLYWYRRVMGKEIKFLLHFVKESKQDESGMPNNRFLAERTGGTYSTLKVQPAELEDSGVYFCASSQFMNTEAFFGQGTRLTVV.